This section outlines one T cell receptor (beta chain) sequence together with its context. Its cognate antigen is unknown. The assay was immunoSEQ multiplex PCR, and TCRdb's table has in-frame clones only and misses some. The table records 85,000 to 120,000 clones, about 83% of them present only once. This entry is derived from a study of radiotherapy plus CTLA-4 blockade in lung cancer. Study-level information: Under 20% of patients responded objectively, and roughly 34% achieved disease control. Findings and caveats of the study: Reports identified early blood T cell clone dynamics, with interferon-beta, as the best response predictor. Radiotherapy was combined with ipilimumab, and tumor-derived TCR clones then expanded in blood.

The J segment lost 7 bases and the V segment lost 6 bases, leaving 12 bases of the junction unmatched. The CDR3 is 15 residues long. The germline gives CDR1 SGHNT, CDR2 YYREEE (reference sequence). Treatment of patients with chemo-refractory metastatic non-small-cell lung cancer consisted of focal radiation plus CTLA-4 blockade with ipilimumab. This TCR came from a human donor with non-small cell lung cancer that progressed on radiotherapy plus ipilimumab. Some clones in this sample may be carry-over from other donors' samples. The chain links TRBV5-4 to TRBJ2-1, with 8 bases fitting TRBD1. Sequencing was performed on peripheral blood, taken from a patient treated with radiotherapy plus ipilimumab. CDR3 amino acids: CASNQPDRVKNEQFF. In DNA form, the CDR3 reads TGTGCCAGCAACCAACCGGACAGGGTAAAGAATGAGCAGTTCTTC.